Listed below are T cell receptor beta chains from one sample, sequenced in a study of blood T cell repertoires in COVID-19. Profiled with immunoSEQ multiplex PCR; TCRdb holds only in-frame clones, not every one. The table records a few hundred thousand clones, approximately 86% of them present only once. The material sequenced was peripheral blood. These TCRs come from a woman between 65 and 79 years old with active or convalescent COVID-19. The CDR3 runs from the conserved cysteine through the conserved F or W. The D gene is left open where the match is weak. A row's size may be missing; if present it is once, few, many or a size class.

J gene: TRBJ1-5; clone size: few; V gene: TRBV20-1; D gene: NA; CDR3 DNA: TGCAGTGCTAGTAAGGGAGGGGGCAATCAGCCCCAGCATTTT; CDR3 protein: CSASKGGGNQPQHF
J gene: TRBJ1-6; clone size: NA; V gene: TRBV5-1; D gene: TRBD1; CDR3 DNA: TGCGCCAGCAGTAGCCAGGGGGCACTTAATTCACCCCTCCACTTT; CDR3 protein: CASSSQGALNSPLHF
J gene: TRBJ2-4; clone size: NA; V gene: TRBV6-2/TRBV6-3; D gene: NA; CDR3 DNA: TGTGCCAGCAGCCCGGGACTAGCCAAAAACATTCAGTACTTC; CDR3 protein: CASSPGLAKNIQYF
J gene: TRBJ1-1; clone size: NA; V gene: TRBV4-3; D gene: NA; CDR3 DNA: TGCGCCAGCCGGGATATGAACACTGAAGCTTTCTTT; CDR3 protein: CASRDMNTEAFF
J gene: TRBJ1-6; clone size: once; V gene: TRBV7-2; D gene: NA; CDR3 DNA: TGTGCCAGCAGCTTACAGGGGAATTCACCCCTCCACTTT; CDR3 protein: CASSLQGNSPLHF
J gene: TRBJ2-5; clone size: once; V gene: TRBV5-6; D gene: NA; CDR3 DNA: TGTGCCAGCAGGGGTCAGGCGGGCGAGACCCAGTACTTC; CDR3 protein: CASRGQAGETQYF
J gene: TRBJ1-3; clone size: NA; V gene: TRBV25-1; D gene: TRBD1; CDR3 DNA: TGTGCCAGCAGTGCATCCATCAACAGGGGAAGCTCTGGAAACACCATATATTTT; CDR3 protein: CASSASINRGSSGNTIYF
J gene: TRBJ1-3; clone size: NA; V gene: TRBV9; D gene: NA; CDR3 DNA: TGTGCCAGCAGCGTAGCTTTGTGGCAGGCTGGTTCGGGAAACACCATATATTTT; CDR3 protein: CASSVALWQAGSGNTIYF
J gene: TRBJ2-3; clone size: NA; V gene: TRBV6-5; D gene: NA; CDR3 DNA: TGTGCCAGCAGTCCGGGGGCAGATACGCAGTATTTT; CDR3 protein: CASSPGADTQYF
J gene: TRBJ2-5; clone size: NA; V gene: TRBV3-1/TRBV3-2; D gene: TRBD2; CDR3 DNA: TGTGCCAGCAGCCAAGTCAGGCGGGGGGCCGGGGTGGAGACCCAGTACTTC; CDR3 protein: CASSQVRRGAGVETQYF